These 16 T cell receptor beta chains came from one sample sequenced in a study of control samples from healthy donors and cancer patients. Data came from immunoSEQ multiplex PCR; TCRdb stores just in-frame clones and leaves some out. The data show 350,000 to 450,000 clones, 75% to 95% seen once. Sequencing input: PBMCs. Receptors were obtained from a man aged 35 to 55 with head and neck cancer.

This rearrangement joins TRBV7-9 to TRBJ1-1, with D unclear. Germline lookup yields CDR1 SEHNR and CDR2 FQNEAQ (reference sequence). The CDR3 runs 14 residues. V was trimmed by 10 bases and J by 0 bases, leaving 15 bases between them. The CDR3 is CATLKAGLNTEAFF. CDR3 nucleotides: TGTGCCACCCTTAAGGCTGGCCTGAACACTGAAGCTTTCTTT.

The chain uses TRBV5-5 and TRBJ2-3; D could derive from TRBD1 or TRBD2 (5 bases each). The CDR3 length is 13 residues. From germline, CDR1 is SGHKS and CDR2 YYEKEE (reference sequence). V lost 2 bases and J lost 4, with 8 bases in between. The CDR3, as DNA: TGTGCCAGCAGCTTACCGGGACCAGATACGCAGTATTTT. This encodes CASSLPGPDTQYF.

The rearrangement uses TRBV30 and TRBJ1-1; possibly TRBD1 for D (6 bases). The germline V gene encodes CDR1 GTSNPN and CDR2 SVGIG (reference sequence). This CDR3 has 12 residues. V was pared by 2 bases and J by 7 bases, with 11 bases between. CDR3 region: CAWSPGQLEAFF. The CDR3 coding sequence is TGTGCCTGGAGTCCAGGACAGCTTGAAGCTTTCTTT.

This chain links TRBV27 with TRBJ1-5, with TRBD1 matching 12 bases. V lost 6 bases and J lost 7; bases outside the gene matches: 7. Germline V lookup: CDR1 MNHEY, CDR2 SMNVEV (reference sequence). This CDR3 comprises 15 residues. CDR3 nucleotides: TGTGCCAGCAGACGCGGGACAGGGGGCGGACAGCCCCAGCATTTT. This encodes CASRRGTGGGQPQHF.

The rearrangement joins TRBV3-1 (or the pseudogene TRBV3-2) to TRBJ1-2; no firm D call. Germline loops: CDR1 LGHDT, CDR2 YNNKEL (reference sequence). The CDR3 is 14 amino acids. V gave up 0 bases and J gave up 4 bases, with 9 bases separating them. CDR3 bases: TGTGCCAGCAGCCAAGACTCGGGTTTCTATGGCTACACCTTC. This encodes CASSQDSGFYGYTF.

CDR3 region: CASSLNRGQAEAFF. For the CDR3, the DNA is TGTGCCAGCAGCCTCAACAGGGGGCAGGCTGAAGCTTTCTTT. V and J are TRBV28 and TRBJ1-1; 9 positions match TRBD1. The CDR3 spans 14 residues. Unmatched junction bases numbered 8, after V lost 6 bases and J lost 6 bases. Germline-derived CDR1 and CDR2 are MDHEN and SYDVKM.

This chain joins TRBV6-5 and TRBJ1-5; 8 bases line up with TRBD1. This CDR3 has 14 amino acids. In germline, CDR1 is MNHEY, CDR2 SVGAGI. The ends lost 10 bases at V and 1 base at J; junction bases unmatched: 6. CDR3 region: CATTGGGSNQPQHF. As DNA, the CDR3 is TGTGCCACCACAGGGGGAGGGAGCAATCAGCCCCAGCATTTT.

The V gene is TRBV28, the J gene TRBJ1-3; no firm D call. The germline gives CDR1 MDHEN, CDR2 SYDVKM. Deletions cut 1 base from V and 3 bases from J, with 13 bases between. This CDR3 spans 16 amino acids. The CDR3 here is CASSLSEGMGGNTIYF. DNA for the CDR3: TGTGCCAGCAGTTTATCGGAAGGGATGGGTGGAAACACCATATATTTT. The whole variable domain, filled in from reference TRBV28 and TRBJ1-3, reads DVKVTQSSRYLVKRTGEKVFLECVQDMDHENMFWYRQDPGLGLRLIYFSYDVKMKEKGDIPEGYSVSREKKERFSLILESASTNQTSMYLCASSLSEGMGGNTIYFGEGSWLTVV.

This clone was counted between two and nine times. The V gene is TRBV6-5, the J gene TRBJ1-6; D ambiguous. The CDR3 covers 13 residues. V shed 6 bases and J shed 7 bases, with 10 bases lying between them. The germline V gene has CDR1 MNHEY and CDR2 SVGAGI. The CDR3 nucleotides are TGTGCCAGCAGGGAGGATGGGAATTCACCCCTCCACTTT. The encoded protein is CASREDGNSPLHF.

This clone has only one observation. The chain is built from TRBV7-2 and TRBJ1-5; 7 nucleotides line up with TRBD1. This CDR3 has 14 amino acids. Germline V gene sequence: CDR1 SGHTA, CDR2 FQGNSA. V was clipped by 6 bases and J by 9 bases; unmatched bases: 11. CDR3 coding DNA: TGTGCCAGCAGGCAGATATTACAGGGGCTGCCCCAGCATTTT. This sequence encodes CASRQILQGLPQHF.

This clone has only a few counts. The chain is built from TRBV20-1 and TRBJ2-7, with 9 bases identical to TRBD2. CDR1 is DFQATT and CDR2 is SNEGSKA in the germline V gene (reference sequence). This CDR3 spans 11 amino acids. CDR3 nucleotide sequence: TGCAGAGTAGCGGGGGCCTACGAGCAGTACTTC. Its protein product is CRVAGAYEQYF.

This clone has a single count. In DNA form, the CDR3 reads TGTGCCTGGGGTGAGGGGTCTGAAAAACTGTTTTTT. Its protein product is CAWGEGSEKLFF. The rearrangement links TRBV30 to TRBJ1-4; tentatively, D is TRBD1 (5 bases). The CDR3 sequence is 12 residues long. Trimming shortened V by 5 bases and J by 7 bases, and 11 bases separated the two germline ends. Germline assignment: CDR1 GTSNPN and CDR2 SVGIG (reference sequence).

The rearrangement links TRBV15 to TRBJ2-1, with D possibly TRBD2 on 6 matching bases. V lost 3 bases to trimming and J lost 0 bases, with 12 bases between them. The CDR3 covers 16 residues. Germline V gives CDR1 LNHNV, CDR2 YYDKDF (reference sequence). The CDR3 DNA reads TGTGCCACCAGCAGTCCTCGGGGGAGCTCCTACAATGAGCAGTTCTTC. This sequence encodes CATSSPRGSSYNEQFF. The variable domain in full, with the rest retrieved from reference TRBV15 and TRBJ2-1, is DAMVIQNPRYQVTQFGKPVTLSCSQTLNHNVMYWYQQKSSQAPKLLFHYYDKDFNNEADTPDNFQSRRPNTSFCFLDIRSPGLGDTAMYLCATSSPRGSSYNEQFFGPGTRLTVL.

This sequence joins TRBV29-1 and TRBJ1-4; perhaps TRBD1 as D (5 bases). Germline CDR1 reads SQVTM; CDR2 reads ANQGSEA. V gave up 4 bases and J gave up 5 bases, with 14 bases separating them. The CDR3 contains 14 residues. The CDR3 is CSVGGGTLNEKLFF. For the CDR3, the DNA is TGCAGCGTTGGCGGGGGGACGTTAAATGAAAAACTGTTTTTT.

The CDR3 coding sequence is TGCAGCGCCCTGACGGATACGCAGTATTTT. This sequence encodes CSALTDTQYF. V gene TRBV29-1 combines with J gene TRBJ2-3; D unclear. This CDR3 is built from 10 residues. Trimming took off 7 bases at V and 6 bases at J, with 8 bases between the two ends. CDR1 is SQVTM, CDR2 ANQGSEA, per germline.

The chain employs TRBV24-1 and TRBJ1-2; 9 positions match TRBD1. V lost 2 bases, J lost 7 bases, and 1 base stayed unmatched. From germline, CDR1 is KGHDR and CDR2 SFDVKD. The CDR3 loop spans 13 amino acids. The CDR3 nucleotides read TGTGCCACCAGTGATTACAGGGGGCTTGGCTACACCTTC. It translates to CATSDYRGLGYTF.